This section outlines one T cell receptor (beta chain) sequence together with its context. The target antigen is unknown. Just one base apart from a much larger clone, this may be a read error. The CDR3 end shows no conserved phenylalanine or tryptophan, and so a read error is likely. This CDR3 is built from 15 residues. Germline CDR1 is PRHDT and CDR2 is FYEKMQ (reference sequence). V shed 5 bases and J 3 bases; nucleotides not matched to a gene: 9. The data belong to a study of regulatory T cells in long-lasting Graves disease. Points from the study as a whole: Graves' patients with persistent disease showed TCR diversity lower than patients newly diagnosed. Small numbers of samples may have cut accuracy.

Time point denoted: newly diagnosed GD, antithyroid drugs for less than 3 months. Scientists built the TCR library using RNA that was extracted from PBMCs. Arm-PCR of CDR3 regions and iRepertoire HTBI primers were the basis on which TCR beta libraries were built. Original processing notes: Detected in the samples were about 58 TRBV and 14 TRBJ segments. TCRdb passed the multiplex PCR reads through MiXCR, listing each CDR3 protein once. The V and J calls shown here were made by TCRdb, not taken from the authors' results. Of a few hundred thousand distinct CDR3 sequences in the sample, approximately 12% were seen once. The same specimen was also included in a second study, on T cells in Graves' hyperthyroidism and ophthalmopathy. That investigation notes: Hyperthyroidism in the patients, aged 18 to 65, was newly diagnosed and under 2 months in duration.

The rearrangement links TRBV13 to TRBJ2-7; TRBD2 matches 8 bases. This sample comprised peripheral blood mononuclear cells (PBMCs), obtained at new diagnosis, from a patient treated with antithyroid drugs. The receptor's source is a man aged 25 to 45 with Graves disease. CDR3 coding DNA: TGTGCCAGCAGCCCAAAACGGGAGGGCCGCTACGAGCAGTACCTC. Protein sequence: CASSPKREGRYEQYL.